These 5 T cell receptor beta chains were all obtained from the same sample, sequenced in a study of tumor and adjacent non-tumor tissue in lung cancer. Three rounds of nested PCR, following a modified ARM-PCR protocol, produced the TCRbeta library. Using its own MiXCR run on the multiplex PCR reads, TCRdb lists one record per CDR3 protein. The profile shows about 50,000 distinct CDR3 sequences, about 80% of them singletons. This sample's RNA came from whole unsorted tissue. Distant lung tissue was collected more than 3 cm away from the tumor edge. The sample taken for sequencing was distant non-tumor lung tissue. These receptors were obtained from a woman aged 55-70 years with non-small cell lung cancer.

About this clonotype: One junction end disagrees with the germline gene, perhaps due to a read error. The rearrangement uses TRBV5-5 and TRBJ1-3; D is undetermined. There are 17 residues in the CDR3. The germline V gene encodes CDR1 SGHKS and CDR2 YYEKEE (reference sequence). In DNA form, the CDR3 reads TGTGCCAGCAGCTTGCGGCACACCTTTAACTCTGGAAACACCATATACTTT. It encodes CASSLRHTFNSGNTIYF.

This clonotype was recorded only once. The junction departs from the called germline gene at one end, perhaps through a read error. CDR3 coding DNA: TGTCCCAGCAGTTCCCCAGGAGGGGACAGGGCTCTTCGGGATACGCAGTATTTT. Translation: CPSSSPGGDRALRDTQYF. The chain recombines TRBV12-3 or TRBV12-4 with TRBJ2-3, with 9 bases matching TRBD1. The CDR3 runs to 18 residues.

This clonotype was recorded once. The chain has TRBV6-5 and TRBJ2-5; D possibly corresponds to TRBD2 (6 bases). The CDR3 is made up of 14 amino acids. Germline assignment: CDR1 MNHEY and CDR2 SVGAGI. The V and J ends lost 5 bases and 10 bases respectively, with 20 bases between them. Here the CDR3 reads CASSRTGDQKSQYF. As DNA, the CDR3 is TGTGCCAGCAGTCGGACGGGGGATCAAAAGAGCCAGTACTTC.

Regarding this clonotype: This CDR3 fails to terminate in the conserved phenylalanine or tryptophan, so it likely reflects a read error. The rearrangement uses TRBV6-1 and TRBJ2-5, with a tentative D call TRBD1 (6 bases). Trimming pared 5 bases from V and 4 bases from J, leaving 14 bases between. CDR3 length: 14 amino acids. From germline, CDR1 is MNHNS and CDR2 SASEGT. CDR3 nucleotide sequence: TGTGCCAGCAGTACGGGACACTGGGGAGAGACCCAGTACTCG. As protein: CASSTGHWGETQYS.

Concerning this clonotype: In this CDR3 the conserved last residue, phenylalanine or tryptophan, is missing, so a read error is likely. This rearrangement joins TRBV6-2 or TRBV6-3 to TRBJ2-1, with D unclear. Per germline, CDR1 MNHEY and CDR2 SVGEGT. This CDR3 is built from 12 residues. The V end was cut by 2 bases, the J end by 7 bases, with 6 bases between. In DNA form, the CDR3 reads TGTGCCAGCAGTTACGCCAGGAATGAGCAGTTCTCC. Protein product: CASSYARNEQFS.